These 31 T cell receptor beta chains came from one sample sequenced in a study of T-cell reconstitution after alpha-beta-depleted transplantation in children. Unique molecular identifiers were used to barcode this TCRbeta library. Each CDR3 protein is one row after TCRdb ran MiXCR on the PCR reads. The data show around 380,000 distinct CDR3 sequences, approximately 11% seen once. The input for sequencing was PBMCs from the stem cell graft donor, taken from the stem cell graft. All receptors come from a human donor who donated a stem cell graft to a child with acute myeloid leukemia.

This clonotype was picked up a small number of times. The rearrangement links TRBV11-2 to TRBJ2-1; tentatively, D is TRBD1 (6 bases). CDR1 is SGHAT, CDR2 FQNNGV, per germline. V was trimmed by 6 bases and J by 2 bases, leaving 17 bases between them. This CDR3 contains 16 residues. The CDR3 protein is CASRPQGSFAYNEQFF. The CDR3 coding sequence is TGTGCCAGCAGGCCACAGGGATCTTTTGCCTACAATGAGCAGTTCTTC.

V gene TRBV7-2 combines with J gene TRBJ2-1, with D perhaps TRBD1 (6 bases). CDR1 and CDR2 (germline): SGHTA, FQGNSA. V lost 1 base and J 11 bases, leaving 9 bases between the germline ends. CDR3 size: 12 residues. The chain's CDR3 is CASSLDRDQQFF. The CDR3 region has the DNA TGTGCCAGCAGCTTAGACAGGGACCAGCAGTTCTTC. The whole variable domain, remainder taken from reference TRBV7-2 and TRBJ2-1, is GAGVSQSPSNKVTEKGKDVELRCDPISGHTALYWYRQSLGQGLEFLIYFQGNSAPDKSGLPSDRFSAERTGGSVSTLTIQRTQQEDSAVYLCASSLDRDQQFFGPGTRLTVL.

The sample holds a few counts of this clonotype. The chain employs TRBV12-3 or TRBV12-4 and TRBJ2-3; 7 positions match TRBD2. V lost 6 bases and J lost 4; bases outside the gene matches: 13. CDR3 length: 16 residues. CDR3 nucleotides: TGTGCCAGCAGCCTTGAGGACGGCGGGGGAGCAGATACGCAGTATTTT. Translation gives CASSLEDGGGADTQYF.

The rearrangement joins TRBV4-3 to TRBJ2-7; 9 bases line up with TRBD1. Germline assignment: CDR1 LGHNA and CDR2 YSLEER. This CDR3 contains 15 residues. With 4 bases clipped from V and 5 bases from J, the junction kept 9 bases outside the gene matches. The DNA of the CDR3 is TGCGCCAGCAGCCGGTCGGGACAGGGAAGCCACGAGCAGTACTTC. Translation gives CASSRSGQGSHEQYF.

V is TRBV5-6 and J is TRBJ2-3; D unclear. The CDR3 is made up of 11 amino acids. The V end lost 1 base, the J end lost 9 bases, and 6 bases lay between the germline ends. From germline, CDR1 is SGHDT and CDR2 YYEEEE. CDR3 coding DNA: TGTGCCAGCAGCTTGCGGAGAACGCAGTATTTT. Protein product: CASSLRRTQYF.

The genes are TRBV5-1 and TRBJ2-2, with TRBD2 as a possible D gene (6 bases). This CDR3 has 13 amino acids. Germline values: CDR1 SGHRS, CDR2 YFSETQ. Deletions cut 3 bases from V and 3 bases from J, with 6 bases between. The CDR3 sequence is CASSWDYTGELFF. The CDR3 bases are TGCGCCAGCAGCTGGGACTACACCGGGGAGCTGTTTTTT.

This clonotype was seen only a few times. The rearrangement links TRBV18 to TRBJ2-4, with 9 bases fitting TRBD2. The CDR3 has 16 amino acids. Trimming cost V 1 base and J 0 bases; bases outside gene matches: 1. Germline CDR1 and CDR2: KGHSH and LQKENI. This CDR3 reads CASSPLAGEAKNIQYF. In DNA form, the CDR3 reads TGTGCCAGCTCACCACTAGCGGGGGAAGCCAAAAACATTCAGTACTTC.

This clonotype was seen more than once but under ten times. CDR3 sequence reads: CSVGRRGTTNEKLFF. In DNA, the CDR3 is TGCAGCGTTGGCCGGAGGGGGACAACTAATGAAAAACTGTTTTTT. This chain uses TRBV29-1 with TRBJ1-4; weak D call: TRBD1 (6 bases). The CDR3 is made up of 15 amino acids. Trimming took 4 bases from V and 0 from J, leaving 12 bases between them. CDR1 and CDR2 (germline): SQVTM, ANQGSEA.

The chain joins TRBV15 to TRBJ1-6; 7 bases align to TRBD1. Germline-derived CDR1 and CDR2 are LNHNV and YYDKDF (reference sequence). The CDR3 is 17 residues long. V trimming: 1 base; J trimming: 0 bases; junction bases outside the gene matches: 3. CDR3 DNA: TGTGCCACCAGCAGAGGACAGGGAAGCTCCTATAATTCACCCCTCCACTTT. It codes for CATSRGQGSSYNSPLHF.

In this sample, this clonotype turned up a few times. The chain uses TRBV7-3 and TRBJ2-3; D might be TRBD2 (5 bases). Germline lookup yields CDR1 SGHTA and CDR2 FQGTGA. The V end lost 2 bases, the J end lost 2 bases, and 14 bases lay between the germline ends. CDR3 length: 16 residues. Here the CDR3 reads CASSLGLSEPTDTQYF. The CDR3 DNA follows: TGTGCCAGCAGCTTAGGACTGAGCGAACCCACAGATACGCAGTATTTT. Together with reference TRBV7-3 and TRBJ2-3, the CDR3 gives the full variable domain: GAGVSQTPSNKVTEKGKYVELRCDPISGHTALYWYRQSLGQGPEFLIYFQGTGAADDSGLPNDRFFAVRPEGSVSTLKIQRTERGDSAVYLCASSLGLSEPTDTQYFGPGTRLTVL.

The chain has TRBV7-2 and TRBJ1-2; maybe TRBD1 (6 bases). V lost 2 bases and J lost 6, with 13 bases in between. The CDR3 covers 14 residues. CDR1 is SGHTA, CDR2 FQGNSA, per germline. The CDR3 DNA follows: TGTGCCAGCAGCTTAAACATGGGGGGCGATGGCTACACCTTC. It encodes CASSLNMGGDGYTF.

Many counts were recorded for this clonotype. As DNA, the CDR3 is TGTGCCAGCAGCTACCAGACTAATGAGCAGTTCTTC. It codes for CASSYQTNEQFF. The chain carries TRBV5-6 and TRBJ2-1; D gene unclear. The CDR3 has 12 residues. Germline CDR1 and CDR2: SGHDT and YYEEEE. The V gene lost 3 bases and the J gene lost 7 bases, with 8 bases spanning the gap.

In its sample, this clonotype was seen a few times. The rearrangement links TRBV24-1 to TRBJ2-1, with TRBD2 matching over 8 bases. With V trimmed by 2 bases and J by 9 bases, 11 bases remained unmatched. The CDR3 contains 16 residues. Germline V gene data show CDR1 as KGHDR and CDR2 as SFDVKD. The CDR3 DNA reads TGTGCCACCAGTGATTCCTCGCGGGGGGTAATCGGTGAGCAGTTCTTC. Translating gives CATSDSSRGVIGEQFF.

This clonotype was found a few times. The chain joins TRBV12-3 or TRBV12-4 to TRBJ2-3, with 16 nucleotides matching TRBD2. The V and J ends lost 4 bases and 3 bases, in that order; junction bases with no gene match: 10. The CDR3 sequence is 19 residues long. This CDR3 reads CASSSHGTSGGARTDTQYF. The CDR3 region has the DNA TGTGCCAGCAGTTCCCACGGGACTAGCGGGGGGGCCAGGACAGATACGCAGTATTTT.

The V gene is TRBV5-1, the J gene TRBJ1-1; tentative D call: TRBD1 (6 bases). Trimming stripped 4 bases from V and 0 bases from J, with 19 bases between. This CDR3 is built from 17 residues. Germline lookup yields CDR1 SGHRS and CDR2 YFSETQ. The CDR3 DNA sequence: TGCGCCAGCAGCGTTTGGGGGGGGGCAGGCATGAACACTGAAGCTTTCTTT. It specifies CASSVWGGAGMNTEAFF.

This clonotype was seen ten or more times. The rearrangement links TRBV12-3 or TRBV12-4 to TRBJ2-1; D not resolved. Trimming removed 1 base at V and 8 bases at J, with 3 bases between. This CDR3 comprises 11 residues. The CDR3 sequence: CASSLGHEQFF. In nucleotides, the CDR3 is TGTGCCAGCAGTTTAGGCCATGAGCAGTTCTTC.

This clonotype came up once. The chain joins TRBV2 to TRBJ2-3; 14 bases agree with TRBD2. CDR3 length: 18 amino acids. CDR1 is SNHLY and CDR2 is FYNNEI in the germline V gene. After removal of 5 bases from V and 1 base from J, the junction contained 8 bases not matched to a gene. CDR3 residues: CASSPRLAGGPGTDTQYF. CDR3 in DNA: TGTGCCAGCAGTCCCAGACTAGCGGGGGGGCCGGGCACAGATACGCAGTATTTT.

The chain joins TRBV20-1 to TRBJ2-5; 7 bases map to TRBD1. This CDR3 region has 14 residues. V trimming: 6 bases; J trimming: 4 bases; junction bases outside the gene matches: 11. CDR1 and CDR2 (germline): DFQATT, SNEGSKA (reference sequence). The chain's CDR3 is CSAYKTGYSETQYF. Written as DNA, the CDR3 is TGCAGTGCCTATAAGACAGGGTACTCAGAGACCCAGTACTTC.

The chain couples TRBV20-1 to TRBJ2-7, with 8 bases matching TRBD2. The CDR3 length is 13 residues. CDR1 and CDR2 (germline): DFQATT, SNEGSKA (reference sequence). With V trimmed by 3 bases and J by 3 bases, 4 bases remained unmatched. The CDR3 sequence: CSASSGENYEQYF. The CDR3 region has the DNA TGCAGTGCTAGTAGCGGGGAAAACTACGAGCAGTACTTC.

The rearrangement links TRBV5-1 to TRBJ2-7, with TRBD2 matching 10 bases. The CDR3 has 16 residues. Germline CDR1 reads SGHRS; CDR2 reads YFSETQ. Germline trimming cut 1 base from V and 0 bases from J; bases unmatched to any gene: 4. CDR3 nucleotides: TGCGCCAGCAGCTTGCTCCCTAGCGGGGGCTCCTACGAGCAGTACTTC. Its translation: CASSLLPSGGSYEQYF.

The V and J genes are TRBV29-1 and TRBJ1-1; D is undetermined. In germline, CDR1 is SQVTM, CDR2 ANQGSEA. V was cut by 0 bases and J by 1 base, with 9 bases left in between. The CDR3 is 14 residues long. The CDR3 DNA sequence: TGCAGCGTTGAAGATTCCCCCGAGAACACTGAAGCTTTCTTT. Protein sequence: CSVEDSPENTEAFF.

This clonotype has a handful of counts. The gene calls are TRBV5-1 and TRBJ2-5; 9 bases fit TRBD1. After removal of 4 bases from V and 5 bases from J, the junction contained 6 bases not matched to a gene. CDR3 size: 14 residues. Germline V gives CDR1 SGHRS, CDR2 YFSETQ. The CDR3 nucleotides read TGCGCCAGCAGCAAAGGACAGGGGAAGGAGACCCAGTACTTC. This translates into CASSKGQGKETQYF.

This clonotype was counted between two and nine times. V is TRBV10-2 and J is TRBJ2-5; 7 bases agree with TRBD1. Trimming removed 10 bases from V and 2 bases from J; junction bases left unmatched: 7. The V gene's germline CDR1 is WSHSY and CDR2 SAAADI. This CDR3 comprises 13 residues. The CDR3 reads CATGRDRQETQYF. The CDR3 coding sequence is TGCGCCACCGGCCGGGACAGACAAGAGACCCAGTACTTC.

This clonotype was counted at least ten times. The chain links TRBV5-4 to TRBJ2-5, with D uncertain. Germline CDR1 reads SGHNT; CDR2 reads YYREEE (reference sequence). Trimming shortened V by 2 bases and J by 4 bases, and 9 bases separated the two germline ends. This CDR3 region has 13 residues. The CDR3 here is CASSFLGGETQYF. DNA for the CDR3: TGTGCCAGCAGCTTTCTAGGCGGAGAGACCCAGTACTTC.

Ten or more counts support this clonotype. The chain links TRBV25-1 to TRBJ1-1; D ambiguous. V lost 2 bases, J lost 1 base, and 2 bases lay in between. CDR3 length: 12 residues. CDR1 and CDR2 from the germline V gene are MGHDK and SYGVNS. As DNA, the CDR3 is TGTGCCAGCAGTGAACCGAACACTGAAGCTTTCTTT. This translates into CASSEPNTEAFF.

The rearrangement links TRBV29-1 to TRBJ2-1; D unresolved. V lost 2 bases and J 8 bases, leaving 10 bases between the germline ends. The V gene's germline CDR1 is SQVTM and CDR2 ANQGSEA. This CDR3 is built from 12 residues. CDR3 region: CSVEFDFDEQFF. The CDR3 nucleotides are TGCAGCGTTGAATTCGACTTCGATGAGCAGTTCTTC.

The J gene is TRBJ2-3, the V gene TRBV20-1; 8 nucleotides match TRBD2. V lost 1 base, J lost 9 bases, and 6 bases stayed unmatched. In germline, CDR1 is DFQATT, CDR2 SNEGSKA (reference sequence). The CDR3 sequence is 13 residues long. This CDR3 reads CSARGAGVNTQYF. The CDR3 DNA reads as TGCAGTGCTAGAGGAGCGGGAGTTAACACGCAGTATTTT.

The rearrangement uses TRBV20-1 and TRBJ1-5, with D perhaps matching TRBD1 (5 bases). The CDR3 spans 15 residues. V was trimmed by 6 bases and J by 0 bases, leaving 15 bases between them. CDR1 is DFQATT and CDR2 is SNEGSKA in the germline V gene (reference sequence). The CDR3 loop reads CSASWTDNSNQPQHF. CDR3 nucleotides: TGCAGTGCCAGCTGGACGGACAATAGCAATCAGCCCCAGCATTTT.

The CDR3 is CSVEVVENTEAFF. CDR3 nucleotide sequence: TGCAGCGTTGAGGTGGTAGAGAACACTGAAGCTTTCTTT. The chain carries TRBV29-1 and TRBJ1-1; D remains unclear. Trimming shortened V by 3 bases and J by 1 base, and 9 bases separated the two germline ends. The CDR3 consists of 13 residues. Germline V gene sequence: CDR1 SQVTM, CDR2 ANQGSEA.

This clonotype was counted at least ten times. The V and J genes are TRBV6-5 and TRBJ2-7; a possible D gene is TRBD1 (5 bases). CDR1 MNHEY and CDR2 SVGAGI come from the germline V gene. The CDR3 is 14 residues long. The V and J ends lost 2 bases and 1 base respectively, with 9 bases between them. The DNA for the CDR3 is TGTGCCAGCAGTTACGGCCCAGGGTCCTACGAGCAGTACGTC. Translated: CASSYGPGSYEQYV.

This clonotype has just a few counts. The chain uses TRBV7-2 and TRBJ2-1, with 9 bases aligning to TRBD1. Germline-derived CDR1 and CDR2 are SGHTA and FQGNSA. CDR3 length: 16 residues. V lost 5 bases and J lost 7; bases outside the gene matches: 12. CDR3 nucleotide sequence: TGTGCCAGCAGCGGGCACAGGGGGCGAATTTGGAATGAGCAGTTCTTC. This translates into CASSGHRGRIWNEQFF.